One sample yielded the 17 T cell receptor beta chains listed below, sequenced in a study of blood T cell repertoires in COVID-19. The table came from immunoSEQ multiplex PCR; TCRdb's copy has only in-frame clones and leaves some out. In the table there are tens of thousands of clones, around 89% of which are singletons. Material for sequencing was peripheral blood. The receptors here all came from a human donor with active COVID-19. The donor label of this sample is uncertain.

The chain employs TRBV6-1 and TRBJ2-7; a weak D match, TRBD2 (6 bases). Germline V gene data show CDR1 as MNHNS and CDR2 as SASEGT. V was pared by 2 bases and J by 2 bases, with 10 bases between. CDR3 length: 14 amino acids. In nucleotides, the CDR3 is TGTGCCAGCAGTGAATATCCTAGCGCCTACGAGCAGTACTTC. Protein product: CASSEYPSAYEQYF.

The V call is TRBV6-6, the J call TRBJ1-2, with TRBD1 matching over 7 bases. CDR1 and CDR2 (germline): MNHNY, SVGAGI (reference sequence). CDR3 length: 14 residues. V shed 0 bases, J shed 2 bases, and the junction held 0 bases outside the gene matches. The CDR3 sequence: CASSYSGQNYGYTF. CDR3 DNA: TGTGCCAGCAGTTACTCGGGACAGAACTATGGCTACACCTTC.

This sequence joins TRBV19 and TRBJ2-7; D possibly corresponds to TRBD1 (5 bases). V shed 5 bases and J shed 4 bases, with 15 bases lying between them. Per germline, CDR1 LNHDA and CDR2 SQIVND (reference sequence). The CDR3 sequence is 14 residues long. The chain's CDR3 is CASSQRGLSYEQYF. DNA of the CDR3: TGTGCCAGTAGTCAAAGGGGCCTTTCTTACGAGCAGTACTTC.

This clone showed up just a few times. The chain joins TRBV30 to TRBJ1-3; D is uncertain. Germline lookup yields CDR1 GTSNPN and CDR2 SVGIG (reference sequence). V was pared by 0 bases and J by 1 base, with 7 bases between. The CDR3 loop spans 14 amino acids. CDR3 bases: TGTGCCTGGAGTGTTGCAGGATCTGGAAACACCATATATTTT. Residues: CAWSVAGSGNTIYF.

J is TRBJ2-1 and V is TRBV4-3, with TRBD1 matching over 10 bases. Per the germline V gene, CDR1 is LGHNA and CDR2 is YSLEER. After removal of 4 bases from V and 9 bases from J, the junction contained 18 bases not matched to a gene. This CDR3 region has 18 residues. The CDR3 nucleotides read TGCGCCAGCAGCCTCCTCACTCCCGGGACAGGGGCTTTCGGTGAGCAGTTCTTC. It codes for CASSLLTPGTGAFGEQFF.

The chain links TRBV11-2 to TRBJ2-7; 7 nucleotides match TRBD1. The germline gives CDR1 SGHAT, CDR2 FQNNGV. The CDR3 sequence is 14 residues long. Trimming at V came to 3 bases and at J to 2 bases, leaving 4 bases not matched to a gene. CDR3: CASSLLTGAYEQYF. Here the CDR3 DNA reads TGTGCCAGCAGCTTGCTAACAGGGGCCTACGAGCAGTACTTC.

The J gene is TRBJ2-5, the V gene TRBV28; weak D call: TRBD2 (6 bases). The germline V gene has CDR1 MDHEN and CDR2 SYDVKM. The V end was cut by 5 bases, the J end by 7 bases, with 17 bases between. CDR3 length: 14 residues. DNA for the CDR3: TGTGCCAGCAGTCCCCCCGGGGCTAGCGTGACCCAGTACTTC. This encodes CASSPPGASVTQYF.

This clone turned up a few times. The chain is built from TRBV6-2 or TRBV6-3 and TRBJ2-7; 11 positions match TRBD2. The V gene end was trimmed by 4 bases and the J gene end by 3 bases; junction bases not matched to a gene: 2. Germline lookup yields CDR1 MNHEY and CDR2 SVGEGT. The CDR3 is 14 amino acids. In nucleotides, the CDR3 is TGTGCCAGCAGTTCGGGACTAGCGGACTACGAGCAGTACTTC. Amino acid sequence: CASSSGLADYEQYF.

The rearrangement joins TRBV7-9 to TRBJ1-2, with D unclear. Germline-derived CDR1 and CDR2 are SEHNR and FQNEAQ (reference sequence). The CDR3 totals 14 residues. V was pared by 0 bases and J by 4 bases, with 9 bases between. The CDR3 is CASSLAGVVYGYTF. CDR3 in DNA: TGTGCCAGCAGCTTAGCGGGAGTAGTCTATGGCTACACCTTC.

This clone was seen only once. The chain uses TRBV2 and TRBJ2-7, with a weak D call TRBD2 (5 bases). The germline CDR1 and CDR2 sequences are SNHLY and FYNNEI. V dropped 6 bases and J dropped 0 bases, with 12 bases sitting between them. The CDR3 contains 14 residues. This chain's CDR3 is CASRMTGSSYEQYF. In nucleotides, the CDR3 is TGTGCCAGCAGAATGACGGGAAGCTCCTACGAGCAGTACTTC.

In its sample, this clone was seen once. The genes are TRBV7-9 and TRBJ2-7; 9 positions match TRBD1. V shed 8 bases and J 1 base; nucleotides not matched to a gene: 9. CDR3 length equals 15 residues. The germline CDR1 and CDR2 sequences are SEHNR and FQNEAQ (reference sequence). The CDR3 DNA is TGTGCCAGCGGCCCAGGACAGGGGAATTCCTACGAGCAGTACTTC. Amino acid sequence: CASGPGQGNSYEQYF.

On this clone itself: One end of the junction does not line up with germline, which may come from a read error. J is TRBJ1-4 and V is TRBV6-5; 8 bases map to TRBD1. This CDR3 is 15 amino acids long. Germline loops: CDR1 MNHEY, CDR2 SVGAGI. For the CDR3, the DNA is TGTGCCAGCAGTAACTCAGGGGGCAGTCACGAAAAACTGTTTTTT. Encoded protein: CASSNSGGSHEKLFF.

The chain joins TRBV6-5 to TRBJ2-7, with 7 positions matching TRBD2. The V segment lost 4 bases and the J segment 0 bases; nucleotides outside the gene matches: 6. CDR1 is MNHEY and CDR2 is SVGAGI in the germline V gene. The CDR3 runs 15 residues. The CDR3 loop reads CASSSRLADSYEQYF. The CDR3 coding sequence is TGTGCCAGCAGTTCGAGGCTAGCGGACTCCTACGAGCAGTACTTC.

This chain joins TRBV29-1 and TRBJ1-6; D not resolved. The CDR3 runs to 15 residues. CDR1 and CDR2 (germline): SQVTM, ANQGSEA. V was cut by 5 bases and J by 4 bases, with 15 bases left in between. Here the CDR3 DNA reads TGCAGCGTTCGGGAGGGAGTGAGGTATAATTCACCCCTCCACTTT. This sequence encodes CSVREGVRYNSPLHF.

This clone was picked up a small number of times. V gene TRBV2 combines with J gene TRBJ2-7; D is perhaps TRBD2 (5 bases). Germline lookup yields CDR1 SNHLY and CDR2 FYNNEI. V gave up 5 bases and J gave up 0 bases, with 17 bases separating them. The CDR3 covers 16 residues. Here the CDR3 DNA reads TGTGCCAGCAGTCCTCGCCTGGCGGGTAGCTCCTACGAGCAGTACTTC. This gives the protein CASSPRLAGSSYEQYF.

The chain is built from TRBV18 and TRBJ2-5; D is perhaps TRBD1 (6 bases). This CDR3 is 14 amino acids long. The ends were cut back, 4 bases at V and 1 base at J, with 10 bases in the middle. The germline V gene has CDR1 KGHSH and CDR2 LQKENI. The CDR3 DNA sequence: TGTGCCAGCTCACAAGGGGGACCCCAAGAGACCCAGTACTTC. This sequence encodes CASSQGGPQETQYF.

CDR3 residues: CASSLRTPGDTQYF. For the CDR3, the DNA is TGCGCCAGCAGCTTGAGGACCCCGGGGGATACGCAGTATTTT. The chain couples TRBV5-1 to TRBJ2-3; possibly TRBD2 for D (5 bases). Trimming stripped 1 base from V and 6 bases from J, with 12 bases between. Germline V gene sequence: CDR1 SGHRS, CDR2 YFSETQ. The CDR3 runs to 14 residues.